This T cell receptor beta chain was observed in a study of cytomegalovirus exposure and HLA in healthy donors. General study findings and limits: The study flagged about 150 TCR beta chains as cytomegalovirus-associated. A later look showed TCR association rates differing by HLA locus, highest for DRB1 and lowest for HLA-C. The study carried out a later analysis of TCR beta sequences. It associated some 18,000 of them with specific HLA alleles at a false discovery rate of 0.05.

Notes on this clone: Its matching antigen is unknown.

PCR was performed using 60 Vbeta and 13 Jbeta primers. Measured with immunoSEQ multiplex PCR; TCRdb has only the in-frame clones, and not every one. In the table there are over 100,000 clones, approximately 72% of which are singletons. The ends lost 4 bases at V and 10 bases at J; junction bases unmatched: 16. This CDR3 has 16 amino acids. Germline values: CDR1 SEHNR, CDR2 FQNEAQ (reference sequence). Healthy bone marrow donors supplied every sample. The chain joins TRBV7-9 to TRBJ1-1; 9 bases map to TRBD1. Sequenced material: PBMCs. This clonotype was obtained from a young man in good health and CMV-seronegative. The CDR3 spells CASSSWTGEVGWGAFF. CDR3 coding DNA: TGTGCCAGCAGCTCATGGACAGGGGAAGTGGGGTGGGGAGCTTTCTTT.